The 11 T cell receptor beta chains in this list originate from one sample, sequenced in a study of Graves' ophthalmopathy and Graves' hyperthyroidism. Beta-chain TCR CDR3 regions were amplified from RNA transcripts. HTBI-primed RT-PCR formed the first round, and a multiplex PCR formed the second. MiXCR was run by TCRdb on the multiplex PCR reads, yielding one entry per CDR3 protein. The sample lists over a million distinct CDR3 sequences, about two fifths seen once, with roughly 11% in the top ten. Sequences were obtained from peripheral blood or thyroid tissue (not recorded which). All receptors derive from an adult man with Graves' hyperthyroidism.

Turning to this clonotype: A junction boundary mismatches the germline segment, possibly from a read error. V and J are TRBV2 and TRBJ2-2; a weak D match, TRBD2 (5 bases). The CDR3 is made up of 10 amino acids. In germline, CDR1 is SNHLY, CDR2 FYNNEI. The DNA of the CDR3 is TGTGCCAGCTTGGCCGGGGAGCTGTCTTTT. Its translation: CASLAGELSF.

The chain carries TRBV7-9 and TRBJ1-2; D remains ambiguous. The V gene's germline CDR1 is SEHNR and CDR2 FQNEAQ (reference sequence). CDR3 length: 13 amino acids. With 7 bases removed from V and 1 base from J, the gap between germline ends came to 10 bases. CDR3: CASNPGSNYGYTF. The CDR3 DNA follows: TGTGCCAGCAACCCCGGGAGTAACTATGGCTACACCTTC.

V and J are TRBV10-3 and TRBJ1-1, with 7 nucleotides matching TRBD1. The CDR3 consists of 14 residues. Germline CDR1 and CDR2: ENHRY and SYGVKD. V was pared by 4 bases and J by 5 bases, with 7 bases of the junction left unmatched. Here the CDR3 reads CAISGEQGTTEAFF. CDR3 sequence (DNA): TGTGCCATCAGTGGAGAACAGGGGACGACTGAAGCTTTCTTT.

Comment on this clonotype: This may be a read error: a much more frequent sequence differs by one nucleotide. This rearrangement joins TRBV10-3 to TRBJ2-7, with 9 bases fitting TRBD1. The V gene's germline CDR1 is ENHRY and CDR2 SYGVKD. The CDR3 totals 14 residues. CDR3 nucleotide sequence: TGTGCCAGCAGTTACGGGACAGGGTACTACGAGCAGTACTTC. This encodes CASSYGTGYYEQYF.

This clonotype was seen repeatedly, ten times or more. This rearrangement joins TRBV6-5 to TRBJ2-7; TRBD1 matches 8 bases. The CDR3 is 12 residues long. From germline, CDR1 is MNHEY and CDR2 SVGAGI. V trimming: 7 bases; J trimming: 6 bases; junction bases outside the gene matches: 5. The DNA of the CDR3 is TGTGCCAGCACCCTGACAGGGGCCGAGCAGTACTTC. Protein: CASTLTGAEQYF.

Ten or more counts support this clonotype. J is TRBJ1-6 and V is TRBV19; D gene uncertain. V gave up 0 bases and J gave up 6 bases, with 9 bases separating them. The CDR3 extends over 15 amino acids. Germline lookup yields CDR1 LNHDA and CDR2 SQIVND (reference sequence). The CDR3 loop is CASSIEYGFNSPLHF. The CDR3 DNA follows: TGTGCCAGTAGTATAGAGTACGGATTTAATTCACCCCTCCACTTT. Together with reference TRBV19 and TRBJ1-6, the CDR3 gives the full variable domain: DGGITQSPKYLFRKEGQNVTLSCEQNLNHDAMYWYRQDPGQGLRLIYYSQIVNDFQKGDIAEGYSVSREKKESFPLTVTSAQKNPTAFYLCASSIEYGFNSPLHFGNGTRLTVT.

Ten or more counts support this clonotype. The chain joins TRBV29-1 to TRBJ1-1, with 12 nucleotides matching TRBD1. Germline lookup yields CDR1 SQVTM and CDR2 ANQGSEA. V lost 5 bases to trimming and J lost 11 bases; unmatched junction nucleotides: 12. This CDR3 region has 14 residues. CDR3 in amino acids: CSVLPGTGGRLAFF. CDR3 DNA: TGCAGCGTTCTCCCCGGGACAGGGGGCCGGCTGGCTTTCTTT.

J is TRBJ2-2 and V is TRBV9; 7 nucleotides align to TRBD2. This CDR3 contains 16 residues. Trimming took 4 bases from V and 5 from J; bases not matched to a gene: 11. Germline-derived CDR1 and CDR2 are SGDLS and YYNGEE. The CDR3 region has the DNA TGTGCCAGCAGCCCGAACCGGGACTATTTTACCGGGGAGCTGTTTTTT. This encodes CASSPNRDYFTGELFF.

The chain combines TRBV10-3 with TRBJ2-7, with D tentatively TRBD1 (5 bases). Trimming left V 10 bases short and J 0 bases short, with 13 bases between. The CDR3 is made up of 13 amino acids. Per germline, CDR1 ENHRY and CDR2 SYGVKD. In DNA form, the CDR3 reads TGTGCCAGCGGTACAGGATACTCCTACGAGCAGTACTTC. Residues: CASGTGYSYEQYF.

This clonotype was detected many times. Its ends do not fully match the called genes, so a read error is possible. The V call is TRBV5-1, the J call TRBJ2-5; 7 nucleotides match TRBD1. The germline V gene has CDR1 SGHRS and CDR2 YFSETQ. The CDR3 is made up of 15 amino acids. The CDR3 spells CASSLGGQRQETQYF. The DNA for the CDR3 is TGTGCCAGCAGCTTAGGGGGCCAGAGACAAGAGACCCAGTACTTC. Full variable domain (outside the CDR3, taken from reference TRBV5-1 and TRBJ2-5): KAGVTQTPRYLIKTRGQQVTLSCSPISGHRSVSWYQQTPGQGLQFLFEYFSETQRNKGNFPGRFSGRQFSNSRSEMNVSTLELGDSALYLCASSLGGQRQETQYFGPGTRLLVL.

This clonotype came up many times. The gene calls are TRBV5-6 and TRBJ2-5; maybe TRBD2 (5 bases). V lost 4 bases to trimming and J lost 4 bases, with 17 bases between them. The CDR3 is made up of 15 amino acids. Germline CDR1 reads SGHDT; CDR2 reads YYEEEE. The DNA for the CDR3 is TGTGCCAGCAGCGCCCGTACGTCCGCGGGAGAGACCCAGTACTTC. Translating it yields CASSARTSAGETQYF.